Following are 20 T cell receptor beta chains from one sample sequenced in a study of neurological immune-mediated disorders (dated by TCRdb to about 2019). The sample's time point label is to be understood as: longitudinal time-point 2. Libraries were made using 5' RACE. Sequenced using an Illumina HiSeq 2500. TCRdb ran its own pipeline on the public reads, namely fastp trimming at Q25 and MiXCR clone calling, and kept in-frame beta chains. Identical CDR3 proteins give one entry, which carries the most common genes and DNA. The sample has 65,000 to 85,000 distinct CDR3 sequences on record, 4.5% to 7.5% of them singletons. The ten largest clones represent 7.9% of the sample. Sequencing used PBMCs. These receptors were taken from a woman aged 55-70 years with multiple sclerosis.

This clonotype was picked up many times. The chain couples TRBV6-5 to TRBJ2-7; TRBD2 matches 9 bases. The V gene end was trimmed by 5 bases and the J gene end by 2 bases; junction bases not matched to a gene: 1. Germline-derived CDR1 and CDR2 are MNHEY and SVGAGI. This CDR3 region has 13 residues. Here the CDR3 DNA reads TGTGCCAGCAGTAGCGGGGGGCCCTACGAGCAGTACTTC. Protein: CASSSGGPYEQYF.

In this sample, this clonotype turned up many times. This chain uses TRBV7-6 with TRBJ2-5; a weak D match, TRBD1 (5 bases). There are 15 residues in the CDR3. Between the trimmed V and J ends, which lost 1 base and 5 bases, there was a span of 14 bases. In germline, CDR1 is SGHVS, CDR2 FNYEAQ. The CDR3 loop reads CASSLDPRAGETQYF. As DNA, the CDR3 is TGTGCCAGCAGCTTAGACCCCAGGGCTGGGGAGACCCAGTACTTC.

Concerning this clonotype: It may be a read error: a sequence one base away is much more abundant. The V and J genes are TRBV29-1 and TRBJ1-2; D gene unclear. The CDR3 has 12 residues. The germline gives CDR1 SQVTM, CDR2 ANQGSEA. CDR3: CIAERPGWGYTF. The CDR3 DNA follows: TGCATCGCCGAGCGCCCGGGCTGGGGCTACACCTTC. The full variable domain, its missing parts supplied by reference TRBV29-1 and TRBJ1-2, is SAVISQKPSRDICQRGTSLTIQCQVDSQVTMMFWYRQQPGQSLTLIATANQGSEATYESGFVIDKFPISRPNLTFSTLTVSNMSPEDSSIYLCIAERPGWGYTFGSGTRLTVV.

The V gene is TRBV12-3 or TRBV12-4, the J gene TRBJ2-7; 7 nucleotides agree with TRBD1. Trimming cost V 4 bases and J 4 bases; bases outside gene matches: 10. The CDR3 consists of 15 residues. CDR3 nucleotides: TGTGCCAGCAGTTACAGGGGAAGTGGATATTACGAGCAGTACTTC. It specifies CASSYRGSGYYEQYF.

At least ten counts were recorded for this clonotype. The rearrangement joins TRBV7-8 to TRBJ2-2; 10 nucleotides line up with TRBD2. J lost 4 bases, V lost 1 base, and 6 bases had no gene match. The CDR3 contains 17 residues. The germline V gene has CDR1 SGHVS and CDR2 FQNEAQ. The CDR3 region is CASSLEPSGGPTGELFF. In nucleotides, the CDR3 is TGTGCCAGCAGCTTAGAGCCTAGCGGGGGCCCCACCGGGGAGCTGTTTTTT.

This clonotype was seen at least ten times. The chain is built from TRBV6-5 and TRBJ1-1, with D unresolved. Per germline, CDR1 MNHEY and CDR2 SVGAGI. The CDR3 has 14 residues. Trimming took off 5 bases at V and 6 bases at J, with 16 bases between the two ends. CDR3 residues: CASSRDGGGPEAFF. Here the CDR3 DNA reads TGTGCCAGCAGTCGAGACGGAGGCGGTCCTGAAGCTTTCTTT.

This clonotype was seen at least ten times. This rearrangement joins TRBV20-1 to TRBJ1-1; TRBD1 aligns across 7 bases. The trim removed 3 bases at V and 5 bases at J, leaving 6 bases unmatched. This CDR3 has 13 residues. Germline CDR1 and CDR2: DFQATT and SNEGSKA (reference sequence). CDR3 loop: CSASSRGNTEAFF. The CDR3, as DNA: TGCAGTGCTAGCTCCAGGGGGAATACTGAAGCTTTCTTT.

This clonotype was counted at least ten times. This chain links TRBV20-1 with TRBJ2-3, with D maybe TRBD2 (6 bases). Between the trimmed V and J ends, which lost 6 bases and 0 bases, there was a span of 16 bases. The CDR3 runs to 15 residues. Germline V CDR1 and CDR2: DFQATT, SNEGSKA (reference sequence). CDR3 loop: CSAASSATSTDTQYF. In DNA, the CDR3 is TGCAGTGCCGCCTCTAGCGCTACTAGCACAGATACGCAGTATTTT.

The chain is built from TRBV6-6 and TRBJ1-3, with TRBD1 matching 7 bases. This CDR3 comprises 16 residues. V dropped 6 bases and J dropped 3; count of bases not matched to a gene: 11. Germline lookup yields CDR1 MNHNY and CDR2 SVGAGI (reference sequence). CDR3 protein: CASRRPAGGSGNTIYF. CDR3 sequence (DNA): TGTGCCAGCAGACGACCGGCAGGGGGTAGTGGAAACACCATATATTTT.

This clonotype has a single count. This sequence may be a read error, since a much larger clone differs from it by one base. V usage is TRBV11-2 and J usage is TRBJ2-2; 7 positions match TRBD1. CDR1 is SGHAT and CDR2 is FQNNGV in the germline V gene. Trimming removed 4 bases from V and 7 bases from J; junction bases left unmatched: 6. The CDR3 is made up of 14 amino acids. CDR3 amino acids: CASSSNRGHGELFF. DNA of the CDR3: TGTGCCAGCAGCTCGAACAGGGGTCACGGGGAGCTGTTTTTT.

Only a few counts were recorded for this clonotype. This rearrangement joins TRBV3-1 to TRBJ2-2; 9 bases are a match to TRBD2. This CDR3 is built from 17 residues. V was clipped by 4 bases and J by 0 bases; unmatched bases: 6. Germline V CDR1 and CDR2: LGHDT, YNNKEL (reference sequence). This CDR3 is CASSPKLAGANTGELFF. CDR3 bases: TGTGCCAGCAGCCCCAAACTAGCGGGCGCGAACACCGGGGAGCTGTTTTTT.

This clonotype was seen at least ten times. J is TRBJ2-2 and V is TRBV12-3 or TRBV12-4; D is unclear. The CDR3 has 13 residues. The V and J ends lost 5 bases and 4 bases respectively, with 8 bases between them. The CDR3 loop is CASSPDTTGELFF. The CDR3 region has the DNA TGTGCCAGCAGTCCCGACACCACCGGGGAGCTGTTTTTT.

This clonotype was seen a handful of times. The V call is TRBV29-1, the J call TRBJ2-7; D perhaps matches TRBD2 (6 bases). The V gene lost 4 bases and the J gene lost 6 bases, with 10 bases spanning the gap. Per the germline V gene, CDR1 is SQVTM and CDR2 is ANQGSEA. This CDR3 spans 11 amino acids. The CDR3 is CSVAGGTEQYF. The CDR3 region has the DNA TGCAGCGTTGCCGGGGGTACCGAGCAGTACTTC.

The chain joins TRBV18 to TRBJ2-3, with D hard to call. The germline V gene encodes CDR1 KGHSH and CDR2 LQKENI. Between the trimmed V and J ends, which lost 8 bases and 0 bases, there was a span of 15 bases. This CDR3 comprises 15 residues. CDR3 nucleotides: TGTGCCAGCACAACAGTTCCACGAAGCACAGATACGCAGTATTTT. Translating it yields CASTTVPRSTDTQYF.

The sample holds many counts of this clonotype. The chain couples TRBV6-1 to TRBJ1-2, with D perhaps matching TRBD1 (5 bases). Germline CDR1 and CDR2: MNHNS and SASEGT. The V gene lost 1 base and the J gene lost 2 bases, with 11 bases spanning the gap. The CDR3 spans 15 residues. CDR3 coding DNA: TGTGCCAGCAGTGAAGGTGCGGGGCTGAACTATGGCTACACCTTC. It is translated as CASSEGAGLNYGYTF.

The CDR3 loop is CASSSSNQGFGEKLFF. CDR3 in DNA: TGCGCCAGCAGCTCAAGTAACCAGGGGTTCGGTGAAAAACTGTTTTTT. The chain uses TRBV5-1 and TRBJ1-4; possibly TRBD1 for D (6 bases). Trimming shortened V by 3 bases and J by 7 bases, and 19 bases separated the two germline ends. This CDR3 has 16 residues. CDR1 SGHRS and CDR2 YFSETQ come from the germline V gene.

This clonotype was detected ten times or more. The V call is TRBV7-2, the J call TRBJ1-3; 7 bases match TRBD1. CDR1 and CDR2 from the germline V gene are SGHTA and FQGNSA. Trimming at V came to 5 bases and at J to 4 bases, leaving 5 bases not matched to a gene. The length of the CDR3 is 14 residues. The CDR3 protein is CASSLTGPGNTIYF. DNA for the CDR3: TGTGCCAGCAGCCTGACAGGGCCCGGAAACACCATATATTTT.

This clonotype was recorded many times. This chain joins TRBV7-2 and TRBJ1-1; D is undetermined. The V gene lost 1 base and the J gene lost 0 bases, with 12 bases spanning the gap. In germline, CDR1 is SGHTA, CDR2 FQGNSA. CDR3 length: 16 residues. The CDR3 DNA is TGTGCCAGCAGCTTAGACTTTGGCGGATTGAACACTGAAGCTTTCTTT. This sequence encodes CASSLDFGGLNTEAFF.

This clonotype was observed many times. The chain joins TRBV2 to TRBJ1-1, with D possibly matching TRBD1 (5 bases). The V end lost 1 base, the J end lost 5 bases, and 11 bases lay between the germline ends. Germline CDR1 reads SNHLY; CDR2 reads FYNNEI. The CDR3 extends over 14 amino acids. The CDR3 DNA is TGTGCCAGCAGTGAAGACCGGGGACGAACTGAAGCTTTCTTT. Translating gives CASSEDRGRTEAFF.

In its sample, this clonotype was seen many times. CDR3 in DNA: TGTGCCAGCAGCTTAGCAGGGGCCGGAAACACCATATATTTT. Translation: CASSLAGAGNTIYF. The J gene is TRBJ1-3, the V gene TRBV7-9; a possible D gene is TRBD1 (5 bases). V lost 0 bases to trimming and J lost 4 bases, with 7 bases between them. This CDR3 comprises 14 residues. Germline V gene data show CDR1 as SEHNR and CDR2 as FQNEAQ (reference sequence).